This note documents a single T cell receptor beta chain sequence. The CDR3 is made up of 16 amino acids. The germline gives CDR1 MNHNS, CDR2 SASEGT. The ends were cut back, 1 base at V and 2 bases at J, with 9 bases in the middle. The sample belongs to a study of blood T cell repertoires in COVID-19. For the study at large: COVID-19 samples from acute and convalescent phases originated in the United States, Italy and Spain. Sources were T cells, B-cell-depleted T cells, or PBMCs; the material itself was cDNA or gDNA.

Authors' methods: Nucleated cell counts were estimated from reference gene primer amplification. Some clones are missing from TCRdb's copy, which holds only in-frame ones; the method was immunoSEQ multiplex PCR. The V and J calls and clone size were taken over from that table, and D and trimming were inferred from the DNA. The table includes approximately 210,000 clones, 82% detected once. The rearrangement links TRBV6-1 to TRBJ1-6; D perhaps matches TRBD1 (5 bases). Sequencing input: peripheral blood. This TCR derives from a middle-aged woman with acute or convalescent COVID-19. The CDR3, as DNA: TGTGCCAGCAGTGAAGTCAGGGCGACCTATAATTCACCCCTCCACTTT. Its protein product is CASSEVRATYNSPLHF.